This TCR beta chain was identified in a study of spatial heterogeneity in lung cancer. Study overall: Consistent detection of more beta-chain than alpha-chain sequences was observed.

Time point in this sample: sample taken at primary tumor resection. Whole RNA, which was extracted from tumor, nontumor lung tissue or frozen PBMC, was sequenced without any cell sorting. Donors were over 70 untreated early-stage non-small cell lung cancer patients. Remarks on this clonotype: The antigen remains undetermined.

Every TCR cDNA molecule carried a tag that served as a unique molecular identifier. TCRdb reprocessed the 5' RACE reads via MiXCR and lists one record per CDR3 protein. The sample carries tens of thousands of distinct CDR3 sequences, under 25% recorded once. Study-level findings and limits: Blood contained ubiquitous expanded tumor TCRs more at resection than at follow-up.

Trimming pared 6 bases from V and 7 bases from J, leaving 19 bases between. Germline assignment: CDR1 DFQATT and CDR2 SNEGSKA (reference sequence). This CDR3 is 14 amino acids long. This specimen was PBMCs, taken at surgery. This chain uses TRBV20-1 with TRBJ2-1; TRBD2 is a possible D gene (6 bases). This TCR came from a male donor with early-stage non-small cell lung cancer. This CDR3 is CSAIDAPGENEQFF. The CDR3 DNA is TGCAGTGCAATTGACGCCCCGGGGGAGAATGAGCAGTTCTTC.